One T cell receptor (beta chain) is described in this entry. What it recognizes is unknown. The sample comes from a study of T-cell memory formation after mild COVID-19. Study-wide points: Clones contracting day 15 to 85 were balanced CD4/CD8; later expanders leaned CD4+. Cross-reactive memory appears to have joined, as suggested by some responding clones showing up in pre-infection memory.

Germline CDR1 and CDR2: GTSNPN and SVGIG (reference sequence). This CDR3 region has 12 residues. With 1 base removed from V and 4 bases from J, the gap between germline ends came to 7 bases. TCRdb re-analysed the 5' RACE reads in MiXCR, keeping a single row per CDR3 protein. This table has 350,000 or so distinct CDR3 sequences, over 10% appearing once. The clonotype comes from a man aged 18 to 29 who had mild COVID-19 (a few samples of this study predate the infection). Cell type and time point are not known. The chain carries TRBV30 and TRBJ1-2; D is unresolved. Sequencing was performed on PBMCs or a T cell subset sorted from them (not recorded which). The CDR3 protein is CAWSDVSYGYTF. CDR3 DNA: TGTGCCTGGAGTGATGTCAGCTATGGCTACACCTTC.